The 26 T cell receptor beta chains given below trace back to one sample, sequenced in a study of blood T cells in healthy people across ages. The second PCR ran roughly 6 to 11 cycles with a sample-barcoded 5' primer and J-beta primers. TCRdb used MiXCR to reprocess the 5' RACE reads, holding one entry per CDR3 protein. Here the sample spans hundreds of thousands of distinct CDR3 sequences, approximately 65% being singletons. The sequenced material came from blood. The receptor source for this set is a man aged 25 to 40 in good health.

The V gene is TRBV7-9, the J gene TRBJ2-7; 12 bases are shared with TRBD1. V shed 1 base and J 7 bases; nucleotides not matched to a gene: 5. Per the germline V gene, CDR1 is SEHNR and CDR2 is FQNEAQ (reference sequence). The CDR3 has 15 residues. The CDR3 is CASSLVGQGAREQYF. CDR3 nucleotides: TGTGCCAGCAGCTTAGTGGGACAGGGGGCAAGAGAGCAGTACTTC.

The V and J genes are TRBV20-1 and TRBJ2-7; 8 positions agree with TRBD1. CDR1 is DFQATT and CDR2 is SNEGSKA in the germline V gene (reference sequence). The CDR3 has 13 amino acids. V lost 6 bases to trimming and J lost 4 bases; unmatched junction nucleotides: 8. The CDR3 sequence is CSAKPGGPYEQYF. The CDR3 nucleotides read TGCAGTGCGAAACCAGGGGGCCCGTACGAGCAGTACTTC.

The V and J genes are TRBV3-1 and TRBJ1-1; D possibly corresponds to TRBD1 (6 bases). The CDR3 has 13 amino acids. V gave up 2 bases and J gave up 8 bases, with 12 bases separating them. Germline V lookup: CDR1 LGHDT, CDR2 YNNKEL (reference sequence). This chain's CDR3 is CASSQSDRREAFF. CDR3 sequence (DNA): TGTGCCAGCAGCCAAAGTGACAGGAGAGAAGCTTTCTTT.

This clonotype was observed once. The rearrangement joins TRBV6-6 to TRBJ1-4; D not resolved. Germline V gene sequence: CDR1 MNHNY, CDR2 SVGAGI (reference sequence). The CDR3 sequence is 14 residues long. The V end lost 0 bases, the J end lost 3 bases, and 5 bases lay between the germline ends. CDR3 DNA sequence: TGTGCCAGCAGTTACTCTTGGTCTAATGAAAAACTGTTTTTT. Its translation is CASSYSWSNEKLFF.

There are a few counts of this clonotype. The DNA of the CDR3 is TGTGCCAGCAGCTTAATGGAACAGGGAAAACTGTTTTTT. This translates into CASSLMEQGKLFF. The chain recombines TRBV7-9 with TRBJ1-4, with D tentatively TRBD1 (6 bases). Per the germline V gene, CDR1 is SEHNR and CDR2 is FQNEAQ (reference sequence). The ends were cut back, 2 bases at V and 10 bases at J, with 11 bases in the middle. CDR3 length: 13 residues.

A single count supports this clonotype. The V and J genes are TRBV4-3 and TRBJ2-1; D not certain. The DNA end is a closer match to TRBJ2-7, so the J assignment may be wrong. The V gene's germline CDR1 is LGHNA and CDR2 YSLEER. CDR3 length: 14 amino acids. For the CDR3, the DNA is TGCGCCAGCAGCCAAGAATACGCCCCCTACGAGCAGTACTTC. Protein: CASSQEYAPYEQYF.

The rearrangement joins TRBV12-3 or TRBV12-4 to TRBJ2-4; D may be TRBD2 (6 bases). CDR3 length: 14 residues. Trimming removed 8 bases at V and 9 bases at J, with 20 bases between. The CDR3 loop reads CASALGGEGRIQYF. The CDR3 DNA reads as TGTGCCAGCGCGCTGGGGGGTGAGGGCCGCATTCAGTACTTC.

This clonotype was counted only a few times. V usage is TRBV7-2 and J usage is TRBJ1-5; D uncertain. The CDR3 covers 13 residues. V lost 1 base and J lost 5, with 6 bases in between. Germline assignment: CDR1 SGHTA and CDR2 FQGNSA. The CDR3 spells CASSLVGYQPQHF. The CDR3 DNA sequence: TGTGCCAGCAGCTTAGTGGGATATCAGCCCCAGCATTTT.

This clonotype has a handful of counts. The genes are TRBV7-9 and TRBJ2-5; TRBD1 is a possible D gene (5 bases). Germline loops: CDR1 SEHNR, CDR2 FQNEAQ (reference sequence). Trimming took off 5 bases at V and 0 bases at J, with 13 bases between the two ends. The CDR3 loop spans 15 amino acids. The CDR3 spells CASSPVGADQETQYF. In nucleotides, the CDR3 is TGTGCCAGCAGCCCGGTAGGGGCAGACCAAGAGACCCAGTACTTC.

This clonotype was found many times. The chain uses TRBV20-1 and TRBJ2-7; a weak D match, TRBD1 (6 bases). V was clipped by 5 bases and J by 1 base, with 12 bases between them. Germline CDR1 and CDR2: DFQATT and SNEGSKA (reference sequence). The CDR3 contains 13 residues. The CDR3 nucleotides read TGCAGTGCTTCCCGGACAGAATCCTACGAGCAGTACTTC. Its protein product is CSASRTESYEQYF.

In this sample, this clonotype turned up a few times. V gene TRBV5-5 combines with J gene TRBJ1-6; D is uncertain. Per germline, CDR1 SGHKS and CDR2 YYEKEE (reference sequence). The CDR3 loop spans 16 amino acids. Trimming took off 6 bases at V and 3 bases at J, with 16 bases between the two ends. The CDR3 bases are TGTGCCAGCACCACTGTGCCAAGGGACTATAATTCACCCCTCCACTTT. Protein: CASTTVPRDYNSPLHF.

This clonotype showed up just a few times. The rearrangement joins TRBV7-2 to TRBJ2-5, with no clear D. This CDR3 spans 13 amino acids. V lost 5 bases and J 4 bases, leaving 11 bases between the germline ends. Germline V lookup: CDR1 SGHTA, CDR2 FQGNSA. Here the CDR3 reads CASSLMSVETQYF. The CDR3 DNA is TGTGCCAGCAGCCTCATGTCGGTAGAGACCCAGTACTTC.

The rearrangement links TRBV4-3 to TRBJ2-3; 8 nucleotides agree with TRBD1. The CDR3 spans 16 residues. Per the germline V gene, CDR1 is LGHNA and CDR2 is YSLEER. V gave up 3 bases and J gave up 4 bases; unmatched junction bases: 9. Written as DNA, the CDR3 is TGCGCCAGCAGCCAGTCTTTCACAGGGGGTCCAGATACGCAGTATTTT. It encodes CASSQSFTGGPDTQYF.

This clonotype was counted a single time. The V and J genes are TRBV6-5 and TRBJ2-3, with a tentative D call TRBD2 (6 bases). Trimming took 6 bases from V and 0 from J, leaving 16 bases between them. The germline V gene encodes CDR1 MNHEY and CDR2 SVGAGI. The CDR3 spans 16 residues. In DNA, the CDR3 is TGTGCCAGCAGCCGCAGTATGGGACTTAGCACAGATACGCAGTATTTT. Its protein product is CASSRSMGLSTDTQYF.

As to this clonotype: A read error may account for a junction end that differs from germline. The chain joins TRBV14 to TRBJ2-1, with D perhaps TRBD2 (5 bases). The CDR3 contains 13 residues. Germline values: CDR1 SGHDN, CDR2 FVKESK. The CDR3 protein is CAGSSLGSNEQFF. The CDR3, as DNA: TGTGCCGGCAGTTCCCTGGGGAGCAATGAGCAGTTCTTC. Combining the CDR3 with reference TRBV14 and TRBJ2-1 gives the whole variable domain EAGVTQFPSHSVIEKGQTVTLRCDPISGHDNLYWYRRVMGKEIKFLLHFVKESKQDESGMPNNRFLAERTGGTYSTLKVQPAELEDSGVYFCAGSSLGSNEQFFGPGTRLTVL.

In DNA, the CDR3 is TGCGCCAGCAGCTTAATTGACAGTCTGTCCTACGAGCAGTACTTC. Protein sequence: CASSLIDSLSYEQYF. This chain joins TRBV5-1 and TRBJ2-7, with D perhaps TRBD1 (5 bases). CDR1 and CDR2 from the germline V gene are SGHRS and YFSETQ. V lost 2 bases and J 1 base, leaving 13 bases between the germline ends. This CDR3 is 15 amino acids long.

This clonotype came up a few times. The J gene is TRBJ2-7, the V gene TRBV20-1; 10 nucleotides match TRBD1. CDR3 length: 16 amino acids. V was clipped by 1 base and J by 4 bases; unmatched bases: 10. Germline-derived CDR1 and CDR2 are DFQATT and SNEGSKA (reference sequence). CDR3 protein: CSARGGDRGNSYEQYF. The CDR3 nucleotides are TGCAGTGCTAGAGGGGGGGACAGGGGAAATTCGTACGAGCAGTACTTC.

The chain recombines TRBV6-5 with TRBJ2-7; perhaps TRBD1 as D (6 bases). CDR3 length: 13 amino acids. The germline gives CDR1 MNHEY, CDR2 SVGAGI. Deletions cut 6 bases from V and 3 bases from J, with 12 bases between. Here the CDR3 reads CASRQDSYYEQYF. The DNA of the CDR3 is TGTGCCAGCAGACAGGACAGCTACTACGAGCAGTACTTC.

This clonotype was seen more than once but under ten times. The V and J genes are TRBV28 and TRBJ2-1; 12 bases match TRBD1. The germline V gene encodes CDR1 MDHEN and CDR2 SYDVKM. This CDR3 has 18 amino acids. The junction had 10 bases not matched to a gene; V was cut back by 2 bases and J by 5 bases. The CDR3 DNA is TGTGCCAGCAGTTTACCCCGGGACAGGGGGCAGAGAAACAATGAGCAGTTCTTC. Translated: CASSLPRDRGQRNNEQFF.

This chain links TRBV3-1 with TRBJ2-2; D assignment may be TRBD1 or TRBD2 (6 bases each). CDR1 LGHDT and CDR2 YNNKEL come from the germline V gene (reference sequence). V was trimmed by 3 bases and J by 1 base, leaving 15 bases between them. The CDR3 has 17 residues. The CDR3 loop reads CASSQRRGGLNTGELFF. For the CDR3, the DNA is TGTGCCAGCAGCCAGCGGAGAGGGGGGCTGAACACCGGGGAGCTGTTTTTT.

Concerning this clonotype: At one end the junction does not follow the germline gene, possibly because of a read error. The CDR3 sequence is CASSVAASSYEQYF. The CDR3 DNA is TGTGCCAGCAGCGTAGCGGCCAGCTCCTACGAGCAGTACTTC. The chain links TRBV7-2 to TRBJ2-7; D is perhaps TRBD2 (6 bases). CDR3 length: 14 amino acids. CDR1 is SGHTA, CDR2 FQGNSA, per germline.

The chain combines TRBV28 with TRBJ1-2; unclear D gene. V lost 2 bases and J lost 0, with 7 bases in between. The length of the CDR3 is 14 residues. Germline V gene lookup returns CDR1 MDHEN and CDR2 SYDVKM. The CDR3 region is CASSLGITNYGYTF. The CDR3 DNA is TGTGCCAGCAGTTTAGGAATTACTAACTATGGCTACACCTTC.

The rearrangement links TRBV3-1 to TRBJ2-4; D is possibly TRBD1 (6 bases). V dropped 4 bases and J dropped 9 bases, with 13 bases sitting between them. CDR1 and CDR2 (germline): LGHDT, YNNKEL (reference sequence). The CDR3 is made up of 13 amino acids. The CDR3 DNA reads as TGTGCCAGCAGCCCTCGACAGGCCACCATTCAGTACTTC. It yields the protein CASSPRQATIQYF.

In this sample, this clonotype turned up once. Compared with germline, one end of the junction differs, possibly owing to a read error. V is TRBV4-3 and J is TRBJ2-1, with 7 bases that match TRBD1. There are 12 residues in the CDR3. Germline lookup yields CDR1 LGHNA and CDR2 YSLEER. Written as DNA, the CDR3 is TGCGCCAGCAGCCAGACAGGGAATGGGCAGTTCTTC. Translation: CASSQTGNGQFF.

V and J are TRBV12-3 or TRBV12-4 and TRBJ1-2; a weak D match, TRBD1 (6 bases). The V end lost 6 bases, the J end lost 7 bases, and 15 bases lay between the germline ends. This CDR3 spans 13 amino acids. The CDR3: CASSPPAGVGYTF. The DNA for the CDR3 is TGTGCCAGCAGCCCGCCGGCAGGGGTTGGCTACACCTTC.

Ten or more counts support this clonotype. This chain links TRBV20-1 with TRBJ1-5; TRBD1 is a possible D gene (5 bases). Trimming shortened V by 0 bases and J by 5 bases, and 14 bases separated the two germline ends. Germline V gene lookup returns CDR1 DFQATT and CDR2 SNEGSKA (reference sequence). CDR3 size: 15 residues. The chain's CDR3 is CSARDWLQGDQPQHF. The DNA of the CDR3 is TGCAGTGCTAGAGATTGGTTGCAGGGTGATCAGCCCCAGCATTTT.